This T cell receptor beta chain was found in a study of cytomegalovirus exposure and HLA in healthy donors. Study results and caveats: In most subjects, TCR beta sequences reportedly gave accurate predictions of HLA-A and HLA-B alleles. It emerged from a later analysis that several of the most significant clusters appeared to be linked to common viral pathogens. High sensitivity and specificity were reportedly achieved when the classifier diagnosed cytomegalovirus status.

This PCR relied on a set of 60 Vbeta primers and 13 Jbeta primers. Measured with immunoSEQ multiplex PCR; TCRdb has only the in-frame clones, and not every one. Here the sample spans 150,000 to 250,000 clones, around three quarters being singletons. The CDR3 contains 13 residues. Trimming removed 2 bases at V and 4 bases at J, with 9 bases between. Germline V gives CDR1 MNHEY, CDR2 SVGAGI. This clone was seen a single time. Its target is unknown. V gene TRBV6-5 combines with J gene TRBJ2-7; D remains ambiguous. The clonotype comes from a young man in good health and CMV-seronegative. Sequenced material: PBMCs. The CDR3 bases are TGTGCCAGCAGTTACGCGGTTCGGTACGAGCAGTACTTC. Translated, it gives CASSYAVRYEQYF.